This is a list of T cell receptor beta chains from one sample in a study of blood T cell repertoires in COVID-19. Clones were read by immunoSEQ multiplex PCR, and TCRdb kept only the in-frame ones, dropping some. The data hold about 180,000 clones, with nearly 80% observed a single time. The sample was PBMCs or T cells enriched from blood (not recorded which). These receptors all come from a man between 60 and 75 years old who had been exposed to COVID-19. Both conserved end residues are part of each CDR3. Fields, in order: V gene, J gene, D gene, clone size, CDR3 DNA, CDR3 protein. A D gene is named only where the DNA matches it firmly. Some rows have no size entry. The others give once, few or many, or a class for an expanded clone.

V: TRBV9
J: TRBJ2-1
D: TRBD2
size: NA
DNA: TGTGCCAGCAGCGTAGGGTCTAGCGGGCCCTACAATGAGCAGTTCTTC
CDR3: CASSVGSSGPYNEQFF

V: TRBV6-1
J: TRBJ2-1
D: TRBD2
size: few
DNA: TGTGCCAGCAGTGAAGCTTGGGGTAGCGGGAAGGTGGGGTACAATGAGCAGTTCTTC
CDR3: CASSEAWGSGKVGYNEQFF

V: TRBV5-6
J: TRBJ1-2
D: TRBD1
size: NA
DNA: TGTGCCAGCAGGTTTTCCGGGGGACAGGGGGCAGCTGGCTACACCTTC
CDR3: CASRFSGGQGAAGYTF

V: TRBV30
J: TRBJ1-1
D: TRBD1
size: NA
DNA: TGTGCCTGGAAAGGGGACAGGCCCACTGAAGCTTTCTTT
CDR3: CAWKGDRPTEAFF

V: TRBV5-1
J: TRBJ1-1
D: NA
size: NA
DNA: TGCGCCAGCAGCTTGGAGGAGGGATGGTACACTGAAGCTTTCTTT
CDR3: CASSLEEGWYTEAFF

V: TRBV7-9
J: TRBJ2-5
D: TRBD1
size: NA
DNA: TGTGCCAGCGGCAGCCCGGGACAGGGCCAAGAGACCCAGTACTTC
CDR3: CASGSPGQGQETQYF

V: TRBV5-1
J: TRBJ1-6
D: TRBD1
size: NA
DNA: TGCGCCAGCAGCTTAGATATCCCGGGACAGGGTGATTCACCCCTCCACTTT
CDR3: CASSLDIPGQGDSPLHF

V: TRBV4-2
J: TRBJ1-5
D: NA
size: NA
DNA: TGTGCCAGCAGCCAAGACAGTAGCAATCAGCCCCAGCATTTT
CDR3: CASSQDSSNQPQHF

V: TRBV6-5
J: TRBJ2-5
D: TRBD1
size: NA
DNA: TGTGCCAGCAGCTCCTCACAGGGGAGAGTTGAGACCCAGTACTTC
CDR3: CASSSSQGRVETQYF

V: TRBV7-2
J: TRBJ1-6
D: TRBD1
size: NA
DNA: TGTGCCAGCAGCTTTGCCGATGGACAGGGCTGGAATTCACCCCTCCACTTT
CDR3: CASSFADGQGWNSPLHF

V: TRBV7-9
J: TRBJ1-3
D: TRBD1
size: NA
DNA: TGTGCCAGCAGCTTAGATCAGGGGGCGTCTGGAAACACCATATATTTT
CDR3: CASSLDQGASGNTIYF

V: TRBV5-6
J: TRBJ1-6
D: NA
size: NA
DNA: TGTGCCAGCAGCTTGAGACAGTTTGGTTCACCCCTCCACTTT
CDR3: CASSLRQFGSPLHF

V: TRBV29-1
J: TRBJ1-1
D: NA
size: NA
DNA: TGCAGCGTCGACCCCACGGGGAACACTGAAGCTTTCTTT
CDR3: CSVDPTGNTEAFF

V: TRBV9
J: TRBJ2-7
D: TRBD2
size: NA
DNA: TGTGCCAGCAGCACCAGAGAGAGCGGGAGAGTAGGCAACGAGCAGTACTTC
CDR3: CASSTRESGRVGNEQYF

V: TRBV9
J: TRBJ1-6
D: NA
size: NA
DNA: TGTGCCAGCAGCCCAGGACAGCTAAATTCACCCCTCCACTTT
CDR3: CASSPGQLNSPLHF

V: TRBV3-1/TRBV3-2
J: TRBJ2-7
D: NA
size: NA
DNA: TGTGCCAGCAGCCCGTGGAGGGATGGCGAGCAGTACTTC
CDR3: CASSPWRDGEQYF

V: TRBV29-1
J: TRBJ2-7
D: TRBD1
size: few
DNA: TGCAGCGTTGAAGATTGGGAGACAGGGCGTCGGGAGCAGTACTTC
CDR3: CSVEDWETGRREQYF

V: TRBV28
J: TRBJ1-1
D: NA
size: few
DNA: TGTGCCAGCAGTTTACTTCAGGGTCTGAGCGCTGAAGCTTTCTTT
CDR3: CASSLLQGLSAEAFF

V: TRBV24-1
J: TRBJ2-1
D: NA
size: NA
DNA: TGTGCCACCAGTGCCGTTCGGGCTCTGGACAGGCAGTTCTTC
CDR3: CATSAVRALDRQFF

V: TRBV5-1
J: TRBJ2-3
D: NA
size: NA
DNA: TGCGCCAGCAGCTTGGACCCGGGGGGCGGTTTTGGAGATACGCAGTATTTT
CDR3: CASSLDPGGGFGDTQYF

V: TRBV13
J: TRBJ2-2
D: TRBD1
size: once
DNA: TGTGCCAGCAGCTCCCCCCCACAGGGGCCCCCGGTCACCGGGGAGCTGTTTTTT
CDR3: CASSSPPQGPPVTGELFF

V: TRBV30
J: TRBJ1-2
D: NA
size: NA
DNA: TGTGCCTGGAACCACCAAGAGATTAACTATGGCTACACCTTC
CDR3: CAWNHQEINYGYTF

V: TRBV23-1
J: TRBJ2-7
D: TRBD2
size: NA
DNA: TGCGCCAGCAGGCCCCTATGGGCGGGAGGGCCTCTGGACGAGCAGTACTTC
CDR3: CASRPLWAGGPLDEQYF

V: TRBV11-2
J: TRBJ2-5
D: NA
size: NA
DNA: TGTGCCAGCAGCAAGAGGTACAGGGATGCGGAGACCCAGTACTTC
CDR3: CASSKRYRDAETQYF

V: TRBV9
J: TRBJ2-7
D: TRBD1
size: NA
DNA: TGTGCCAGCAGCGGCTTGGGACAGAACTCCTACGAGCAGTACTTC
CDR3: CASSGLGQNSYEQYF

V: TRBV29-1
J: TRBJ1-1
D: NA
size: NA
DNA: TGCAGCGCGGGACACCCAAACACTGAAGCTTTCTTT
CDR3: CSAGHPNTEAFF

V: TRBV11-2
J: TRBJ2-1
D: TRBD2
size: NA
DNA: TGTGCCAGCAGCGTAGGGACTAGAAATTATGAGCAGTTCTTC
CDR3: CASSVGTRNYEQFF

V: TRBV24-1
J: TRBJ2-1
D: TRBD2
size: NA
DNA: TGTGCCACCAGACCTAGCGGAGCCTACAATGAGCAGTTCTTC
CDR3: CATRPSGAYNEQFF

V: TRBV11-3
J: TRBJ2-1
D: TRBD2
size: NA
DNA: TGTGCCAGCAGCCGACTAGCGGGAGTTCTCAATGAGCAGTTCTTC
CDR3: CASSRLAGVLNEQFF

V: TRBV11-3
J: TRBJ2-5
D: NA
size: NA
DNA: TGTGCCAGCAGCTTGGTGCAGGGAGGTCAAGAGACCCAGTACTTC
CDR3: CASSLVQGGQETQYF

V: TRBV7-9
J: TRBJ1-5
D: NA
size: NA
DNA: TGTGCCAGCAGCTCTGGGGGCCGGGATCAGCCCCAGCATTTT
CDR3: CASSSGGRDQPQHF

V: TRBV7-9
J: TRBJ2-4
D: TRBD1
size: NA
DNA: TGTGCCAGCAGCTCCGGGACAGTTGGGGACATTCAGTACTTC
CDR3: CASSSGTVGDIQYF

V: TRBV11-2
J: TRBJ2-7
D: NA
size: NA
DNA: TGTGCCAGCAGCTTTCGGGTGAGCTCCTACGAGCAGTACTTC
CDR3: CASSFRVSSYEQYF

V: TRBV15
J: TRBJ2-5
D: NA
size: NA
DNA: TGTGCCACCAGCAGAGCTTTCCAAGAGACCCAGTACTTC
CDR3: CATSRAFQETQYF

V: TRBV12-3/TRBV12-4
J: TRBJ2-1
D: TRBD2
size: NA
DNA: TGTGCCAGCAGTCCCCCCGGGATAGCGGGACCTCTCTTC
CDR3: CASSPPGIAGPLF

V: TRBV18
J: TRBJ2-6
D: TRBD1
size: NA
DNA: TGTGCCAGCTCACCTCGGGACAGGATCATATCTGGGGCCAACGTCCTGACTTTC
CDR3: CASSPRDRIISGANVLTF

V: TRBV6-1
J: TRBJ2-2
D: TRBD1
size: NA
DNA: TGTGCCAGCAGTGAAGCGGGACAGGGGGGCGGCGGGGAGCTGTTTTTT
CDR3: CASSEAGQGGGGELFF

V: TRBV7-8
J: TRBJ1-1
D: TRBD1
size: NA
DNA: TGTGCCAGCAGCTTCGGGAGACAGGGGCTTTTCATGAACACTGAAGCTTTCTTT
CDR3: CASSFGRQGLFMNTEAFF

V: TRBV29-1
J: TRBJ1-2
D: TRBD1
size: few
DNA: TGCAGCGCCGGGCGGGGACAGGCGGGTGCTGGCTACACCTTC
CDR3: CSAGRGQAGAGYTF

V: TRBV2
J: TRBJ2-7
D: NA
size: NA
DNA: TGTGCCAGCAGCGAAACGGGGACTCTCTACGAGCAGTACTTC
CDR3: CASSETGTLYEQYF

V: TRBV19
J: TRBJ2-7
D: NA
size: NA
DNA: TGTGCCAGTAGTATAGTGGGGACGGGGGTAAGGAACGAGCAGTACTTC
CDR3: CASSIVGTGVRNEQYF

V: TRBV27
J: TRBJ2-1
D: TRBD2
size: NA
DNA: TGTGCCAGCAGTTTTCGTGGACTAGCGAAAAACAATGAGCAGTTCTTC
CDR3: CASSFRGLAKNNEQFF

V: TRBV24-1
J: TRBJ2-1
D: TRBD2
size: NA
DNA: TGTGCCACCAGTGACACTAGAGCGGGATGGAATTACAATGAGCAGTTCTTC
CDR3: CATSDTRAGWNYNEQFF

V: TRBV6-1
J: TRBJ2-7
D: NA
size: NA
DNA: TGTGCCAGCAGTCCCACCAACGGGAAAAACGAGCAGTACTTC
CDR3: CASSPTNGKNEQYF

V: TRBV5-1
J: TRBJ1-2
D: NA
size: NA
DNA: TGCGCCAGCAGCCCTCTACAGGGTGTCTATGGCTACACCTTC
CDR3: CASSPLQGVYGYTF